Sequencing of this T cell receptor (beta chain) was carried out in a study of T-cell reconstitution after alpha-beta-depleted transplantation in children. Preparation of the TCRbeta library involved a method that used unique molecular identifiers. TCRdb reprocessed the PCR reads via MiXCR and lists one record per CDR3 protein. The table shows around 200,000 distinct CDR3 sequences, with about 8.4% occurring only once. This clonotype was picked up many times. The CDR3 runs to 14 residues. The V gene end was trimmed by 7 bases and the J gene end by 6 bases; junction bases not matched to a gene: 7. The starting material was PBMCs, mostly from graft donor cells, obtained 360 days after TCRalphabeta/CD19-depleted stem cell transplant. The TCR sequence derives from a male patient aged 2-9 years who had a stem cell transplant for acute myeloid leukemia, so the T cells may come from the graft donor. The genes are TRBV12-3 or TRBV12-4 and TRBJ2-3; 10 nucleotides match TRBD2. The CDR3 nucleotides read TGTGCCAGCACTCTCGGGACTAGCGACGATACGCAGTATTTT. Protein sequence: CASTLGTSDDTQYF.